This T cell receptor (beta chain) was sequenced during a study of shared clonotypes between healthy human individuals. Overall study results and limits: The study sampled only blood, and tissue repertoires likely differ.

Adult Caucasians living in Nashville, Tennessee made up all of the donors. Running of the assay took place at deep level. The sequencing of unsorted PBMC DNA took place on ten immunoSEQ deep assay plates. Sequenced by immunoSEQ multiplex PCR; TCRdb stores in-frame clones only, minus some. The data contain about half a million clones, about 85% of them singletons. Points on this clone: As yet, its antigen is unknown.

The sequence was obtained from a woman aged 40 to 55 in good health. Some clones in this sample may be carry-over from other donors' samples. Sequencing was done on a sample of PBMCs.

CDR3 amino acids: CASSSTTGGDREQYF. The CDR3 region has the DNA TGTGCCAGCTCATCTACAACTGGGGGGGATCGGGAGCAGTACTTC. The genes are TRBV18 and TRBJ2-7; 7 bases are shared with TRBD2. This CDR3 contains 15 residues. CDR1 KGHSH and CDR2 LQKENI come from the germline V gene. Unmatched junction bases numbered 14, after V lost 5 bases and J lost 7 bases.